The entry that follows covers one T cell receptor (beta chain) sequence. The entry originates in a study of Graves' ophthalmopathy and Graves' hyperthyroidism. After removal of 5 bases from V and 4 bases from J, the junction contained 9 bases not matched to a gene. The length of the CDR3 is 15 residues. Germline-derived CDR1 and CDR2 are SEHNR and FQNEAQ (reference sequence). Amplification targeted the TCR beta CDR3 regions, with RNA transcripts as the source material. Following a first-round RT-PCR that used HTBI primers, a second-round multiplex PCR was carried out. MiXCR, applied by TCRdb to the multiplex PCR reads, yields one record per CDR3 protein. The table lists almost 750,000 distinct CDR3 sequences, roughly 41% of them singletons. Ophthalmopathy donors were characterized by moderate-to-severe activity, CAS of at least 3, NOSPECS of at least 4, and duration under 3 months. None of the included patients had other autoimmune diseases, uncontrolled infections, pregnancy or lactation, as these led to exclusion.

Sample: peripheral blood. The TCR was taken from an adult man with Graves' ophthalmopathy. The chain uses TRBV7-9 and TRBJ2-7; 9 bases map to TRBD1. The CDR3 DNA reads TGTGCCAGCAGCCAACCCGGGACAGGGTTGTACGAGCAGTACTTC. As protein: CASSQPGTGLYEQYF.